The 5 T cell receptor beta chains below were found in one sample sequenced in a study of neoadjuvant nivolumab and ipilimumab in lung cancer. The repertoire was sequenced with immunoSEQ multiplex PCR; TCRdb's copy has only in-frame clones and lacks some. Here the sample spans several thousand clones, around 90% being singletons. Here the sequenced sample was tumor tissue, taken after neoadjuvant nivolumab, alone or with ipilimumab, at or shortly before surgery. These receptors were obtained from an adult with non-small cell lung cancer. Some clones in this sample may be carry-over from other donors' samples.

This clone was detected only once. The CDR3 here is CAISERQGIYGYTF. In nucleotides, the CDR3 is TGTGCCATCAGTGAGCGTCAGGGGATATATGGCTACACCTTC. The rearrangement links TRBV10-3 to TRBJ1-2, with D tentatively TRBD1 (6 bases). This CDR3 region has 14 residues. Between the trimmed V and J ends, which lost 2 bases and 5 bases, there was a span of 12 bases. CDR1 and CDR2 (germline): ENHRY, SYGVKD.

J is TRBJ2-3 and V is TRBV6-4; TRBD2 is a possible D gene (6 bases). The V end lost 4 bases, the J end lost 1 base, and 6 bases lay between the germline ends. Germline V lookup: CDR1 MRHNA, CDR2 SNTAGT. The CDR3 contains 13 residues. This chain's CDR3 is CASSAGGTDTQYF. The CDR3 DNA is TGTGCCAGCAGTGCGGGAGGCACAGATACGCAGTATTTT.

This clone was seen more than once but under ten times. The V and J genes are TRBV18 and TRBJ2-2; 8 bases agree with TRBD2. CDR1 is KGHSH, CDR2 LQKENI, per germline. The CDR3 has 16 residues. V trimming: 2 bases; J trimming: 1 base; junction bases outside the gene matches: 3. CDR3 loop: CASSPYTSGNTGELFF. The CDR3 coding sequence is TGTGCCAGCTCACCATATACTAGCGGGAACACCGGGGAGCTGTTTTTT.

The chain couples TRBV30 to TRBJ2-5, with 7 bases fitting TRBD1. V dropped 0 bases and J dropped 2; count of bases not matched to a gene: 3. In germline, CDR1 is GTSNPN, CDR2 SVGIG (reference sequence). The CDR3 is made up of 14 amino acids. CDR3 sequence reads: CAWSVRGRQETQYF. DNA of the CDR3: TGTGCCTGGAGTGTAAGGGGGCGGCAAGAGACCCAGTACTTC. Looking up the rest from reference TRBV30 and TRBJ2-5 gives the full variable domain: SQTIHQWPATLVQPVGSPLSLECTVEGTSNPNLYWYRQAAGRGLQLLFYSVGIGQISSEVPQNLSASRPQDRQFILSSKKLLLSDSGFYLCAWSVRGRQETQYFGPGTRLLVL.

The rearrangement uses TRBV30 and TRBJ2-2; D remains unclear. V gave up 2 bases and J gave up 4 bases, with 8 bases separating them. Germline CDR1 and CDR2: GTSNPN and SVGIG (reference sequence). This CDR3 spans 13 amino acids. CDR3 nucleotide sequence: TGTGCCTGGAGTCCAGGTAGCACCGGGGAGCTGTTTTTT. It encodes CAWSPGSTGELFF. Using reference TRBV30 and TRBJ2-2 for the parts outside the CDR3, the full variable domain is SQTIHQWPATLVQPVGSPLSLECTVEGTSNPNLYWYRQAAGRGLQLLFYSVGIGQISSEVPQNLSASRPQDRQFILSSKKLLLSDSGFYLCAWSPGSTGELFFGEGSRLTVL.